This T cell receptor beta chain was identified in a study of PD-L1 blockade in urothelial cancer. V was clipped by 4 bases and J by 7 bases, with 15 bases between them. The CDR3 extends over 15 amino acids. Per germline, CDR1 SGHRS and CDR2 YFSETQ. Synthetic TCR analog templates were spiked into all PCRs individually. Libraries were prepared by immunoSEQ multiplex PCR; TCRdb keeps only in-frame clonotypes and omits some of them. This sample yields about 37,000 clones, of which 82% are seen a single time; less than 20% belongs to the top ten. The sequencing here drew on PBMCs, taken around atezolizumab (anti-PD-L1) treatment. This receptor was obtained from a man aged 60 to 75 with urothelial cancer. The chain is built from TRBV5-1 and TRBJ1-6; D not certain. CDR3 loop: CASSLEVVPNSPLHF. The CDR3 DNA reads TGCGCCAGCAGCCTTGAGGTTGTACCAAATTCACCCCTCCACTTT. Drawing the rest from reference TRBV5-1 and TRBJ1-6, the complete variable domain is KAGVTQTPRYLIKTRGQQVTLSCSPISGHRSVSWYQQTPGQGLQFLFEYFSETQRNKGNFPGRFSGRQFSNSRSEMNVSTLELGDSALYLCASSLEVVPNSPLHFGNGTRLTVT.